These T cell receptor beta chains were read from a single sample in a study of Graves' ophthalmopathy and Graves' hyperthyroidism. TCRdb itself ran the multiplex PCR reads through MiXCR, one entry per CDR3 protein. The table lists more than 550,000 distinct CDR3 sequences, roughly 39% of them singletons, with about 3.3% in the top ten. Sequencing was performed on peripheral blood. The receptors derive from an adult man with Graves' ophthalmopathy. CDR3s include the opening cysteine and the closing phenylalanine or tryptophan. Fields, in order: CDR3 protein, CDR3 DNA, clone size, V gene, J gene, D gene, CDR3 length. A D gene is named only where the DNA matches it firmly. The listing skips clone size in some rows; elsewhere it reads once, few, many or a size class.

cdr3_aa: CAGTGPDYGYTF
cdr3_nt: TGTGCTGGGACAGGGCCTGACTATGGCTACACCTTC
clone_size: -
v_call: TRBV25-1
j_call: TRBJ1-2
d_call: TRBD1
cdr3_length: 12

cdr3_aa: CSSLTGAYEQYF
cdr3_nt: TGCAGCAGCTTGACAGGGGCCTACGAGCAGTACTTC
clone_size: -
v_call: TRBV29-1
j_call: TRBJ2-7
d_call: TRBD1
cdr3_length: 12

cdr3_aa: CASSYLGTGALNEKLFF
cdr3_nt: TGTGCCAGCAGTTACTTGGGGACAGGGGCGTTAAATGAAAAACTGTTTTTT
clone_size: -
v_call: TRBV6-6
j_call: TRBJ1-4
d_call: TRBD1
cdr3_length: 17

cdr3_aa: CASSSGSSLQETQYF
cdr3_nt: TGTGCCAGCAGCTCAGGGTCTAGTCTCCAAGAGACCCAGTACTTC
clone_size: -
v_call: TRBV25-1
j_call: TRBJ2-5
d_call: -
cdr3_length: 15

cdr3_aa: CASSLRAGSNQPQHF
cdr3_nt: TGCGCCAGCAGCTTGAGGGCAGGGAGCAATCAGCCCCAGCATTTT
clone_size: -
v_call: TRBV5-1
j_call: TRBJ1-5
d_call: -
cdr3_length: 15

cdr3_aa: CASSALAGELFF
cdr3_nt: TGTGCCAGCAGCGCCCTAGCCGGGGAGCTGTTTTTT
clone_size: -
v_call: TRBV7-9
j_call: TRBJ2-2
d_call: -
cdr3_length: 12

cdr3_aa: CASSVGLAGLYEQYF
cdr3_nt: TGTGCCAGCAGCGTAGGCCTAGCGGGCCTCTACGAGCAGTACTTC
clone_size: few
v_call: TRBV9
j_call: TRBJ2-7
d_call: TRBD2
cdr3_length: 15

cdr3_aa: CSGGEGGNTIYF
cdr3_nt: TGCAGCGGGGGCGAGGGTGGAAACACCATATATTTT
clone_size: -
v_call: TRBV29-1
j_call: TRBJ1-3
d_call: -
cdr3_length: 12

cdr3_aa: CASSYDRDSSYEQYF
cdr3_nt: TGTGCCAGCAGTTACGACAGGGATAGCTCCTACGAGCAGTACTTC
clone_size: few
v_call: TRBV6-6
j_call: TRBJ2-7
d_call: TRBD1
cdr3_length: 15

cdr3_aa: CASSVAGTGKNSPLHF
cdr3_nt: TGTGCCAGCAGCGTTGCCGGGACAGGGAAAAATTCACCCCTCCACTTT
clone_size: -
v_call: TRBV9
j_call: TRBJ1-6
d_call: TRBD1
cdr3_length: 16

cdr3_aa: CASSLDGQETQYF
cdr3_nt: TGTGCCAGCAGCCTCGACGGCCAAGAGACCCAGTACTTC
clone_size: many
v_call: TRBV6-1
j_call: TRBJ2-5
d_call: -
cdr3_length: 13

cdr3_aa: CASLSSGNTIYF
cdr3_nt: TGTGCCAGCCTTAGCTCTGGAAACACCATATATTTT
clone_size: many
v_call: TRBV7-2
j_call: TRBJ1-3
d_call: -
cdr3_length: 12

cdr3_aa: CASKGQGYNEQFF
cdr3_nt: TGTGCCAGCAAGGGACAGGGCTACAATGAGCAGTTCTTC
clone_size: -
v_call: TRBV2
j_call: TRBJ2-1
d_call: TRBD1
cdr3_length: 13

cdr3_aa: CASSPPDTNYGYTF
cdr3_nt: TGTGCCAGCAGTCCCCCAGATACTAACTATGGCTACACCTTC
clone_size: few
v_call: TRBV27
j_call: TRBJ1-2
d_call: -
cdr3_length: 14

cdr3_aa: CASRAQNRGRSTGELFF
cdr3_nt: TGTGCCAGCAGGGCCCAGAACAGGGGGCGAAGCACCGGGGAGCTGTTTTTT
clone_size: -
v_call: TRBV12-5
j_call: TRBJ2-2
d_call: TRBD1
cdr3_length: 17

cdr3_aa: CAISGGLAGKNTGELFF
cdr3_nt: TGTGCCATCAGCGGGGGACTAGCGGGAAAGAACACCGGGGAGCTGTTTTTT
clone_size: -
v_call: TRBV10-3
j_call: TRBJ2-2
d_call: TRBD2
cdr3_length: 17

cdr3_aa: CASLDPGLNVLTF
cdr3_nt: TGTGCCAGCCTCGATCCGGGTCTCAACGTCCTGACTTTC
clone_size: many
v_call: TRBV7-9
j_call: TRBJ2-6
d_call: -
cdr3_length: 13

cdr3_aa: CVISESPGDRGDEQYF
cdr3_nt: TGTGTCATCAGTGAGTCGCCCGGGGACAGGGGCGACGAGCAGTACTTC
clone_size: few
v_call: TRBV10-3
j_call: TRBJ2-7
d_call: TRBD1
cdr3_length: 16

cdr3_aa: CAIPKLGAGTGELFF
cdr3_nt: TGTGCCATTCCAAAACTAGGGGCGGGCACCGGGGAGCTGTTTTTT
clone_size: -
v_call: TRBV2
j_call: TRBJ2-2
d_call: -
cdr3_length: 15

cdr3_aa: CASSARGGLNQPQHF
cdr3_nt: TGTGCCAGCAGTGCCAGGGGGGGCCTTAATCAGCCCCAGCATTTT
clone_size: many
v_call: TRBV2
j_call: TRBJ1-5
d_call: TRBD1
cdr3_length: 15

cdr3_aa: CSVPRLAGDFNEQFF
cdr3_nt: TGCAGCGTCCCTCGACTAGCGGGAGACTTCAATGAGCAGTTCTTC
clone_size: -
v_call: TRBV29-1
j_call: TRBJ2-1
d_call: TRBD2
cdr3_length: 15

cdr3_aa: CASSRGQKLFF
cdr3_nt: TGTGCCAGCAGCAGGGGGCAAAAACTGTTTTTT
clone_size: many
v_call: TRBV7-9
j_call: TRBJ1-4
d_call: TRBD1
cdr3_length: 11

cdr3_aa: CASSQLDRAEQYF
cdr3_nt: TGCGCCAGCAGCCAGCTGGACAGGGCCGAGCAGTACTTC
clone_size: few
v_call: TRBV7-2
j_call: TRBJ2-7
d_call: TRBD1
cdr3_length: 13

cdr3_aa: CSATLAGTSYEQYF
cdr3_nt: TGCAGTGCTACTTTAGCGGGGACCAGCTACGAGCAGTACTTC
clone_size: -
v_call: TRBV20-1
j_call: TRBJ2-7
d_call: TRBD2
cdr3_length: 14

cdr3_aa: CASSRLQGKDYGYTF
cdr3_nt: TGTGCCAGCAGCCGGTTACAGGGGAAGGACTATGGCTACACCTTC
clone_size: many
v_call: TRBV14
j_call: TRBJ1-2
d_call: TRBD1
cdr3_length: 15

cdr3_aa: CSGGGREKLFF
cdr3_nt: TGCAGCGGTGGGGGTCGGGAAAAACTGTTTTTT
clone_size: many
v_call: TRBV29-1
j_call: TRBJ1-4
d_call: -
cdr3_length: 11

cdr3_aa: CASSLNRPTRANEKLFF
cdr3_nt: TGTGCCAGCAGCTTAAACCGACCGACCAGGGCTAATGAAAAACTGTTTTTT
clone_size: -
v_call: TRBV11-2
j_call: TRBJ1-4
d_call: -
cdr3_length: 17

cdr3_aa: CSVEEGYLNTIYF
cdr3_nt: TGCAGCGTTGAGGAGGGTTACTTGAACACCATATATTTT
clone_size: -
v_call: TRBV29-1
j_call: TRBJ1-3
d_call: -
cdr3_length: 13

cdr3_aa: CASSFNRASNYGYTF
cdr3_nt: TGTGCCAGCAGCTTCAACAGGGCCTCTAACTATGGCTACACCTTC
clone_size: many
v_call: TRBV5-8
j_call: TRBJ1-2
d_call: -
cdr3_length: 15

cdr3_aa: CASSLIGNANYGYTF
cdr3_nt: TGTGCCAGCAGCTTGATCGGTAACGCTAACTATGGCTACACCTTC
clone_size: -
v_call: TRBV5-5
j_call: TRBJ1-2
d_call: -
cdr3_length: 15

cdr3_aa: CASSEGKGTWETQYF
cdr3_nt: TGCGCCAGCAGTGAGGGGAAGGGCACGTGGGAGACCCAGTACTTC
clone_size: many
v_call: TRBV10-2
j_call: TRBJ2-5
d_call: -
cdr3_length: 15

cdr3_aa: CASSPRGAGRSGNTIYF
cdr3_nt: TGTGCCAGCAGCCCAAGAGGGGCCGGTCGCTCTGGAAACACCATATATTTT
clone_size: few
v_call: TRBV7-2
j_call: TRBJ1-3
d_call: -
cdr3_length: 17

cdr3_aa: CAISGGGVQDTIYF
cdr3_nt: TGTGCCATCAGTGGTGGCGGAGTCCAAGACACCATATATTTT
clone_size: once
v_call: TRBV10-3
j_call: TRBJ1-3
d_call: -
cdr3_length: 14

cdr3_aa: CASSPKVAASYEQYF
cdr3_nt: TGCGCCAGCAGCCCAAAGGTGGCAGCCTCCTACGAGCAGTACTTC
clone_size: few
v_call: TRBV4-3
j_call: TRBJ2-7
d_call: -
cdr3_length: 15

cdr3_aa: CAGTSNTGELFF
cdr3_nt: TGTGCCGGGACTTCGAACACCGGGGAGCTGTTTTTT
clone_size: many
v_call: TRBV10-3
j_call: TRBJ2-2
d_call: -
cdr3_length: 12

cdr3_aa: CASSYQGTNYGYTF
cdr3_nt: TGTGCCAGCAGCTACCAGGGCACTAACTATGGCTACACCTTC
clone_size: many
v_call: TRBV14
j_call: TRBJ1-2
d_call: -
cdr3_length: 14

cdr3_aa: CASSQTGVPLYGYTF
cdr3_nt: TGCGCCAGCAGCCAAACGGGCGTTCCCCTGTATGGCTACACCTTC
clone_size: many
v_call: TRBV5-1
j_call: TRBJ1-2
d_call: -
cdr3_length: 15

cdr3_aa: CASSVGEGGTEAFF
cdr3_nt: TGTGCCAGCAGCGTAGGCGAGGGTGGGACTGAAGCTTTCTTT
clone_size: many
v_call: TRBV9
j_call: TRBJ1-1
d_call: -
cdr3_length: 14

cdr3_aa: CASSLTATGGYFEAFF
cdr3_nt: TGTGCCAGCAGCTTGACCGCGACAGGGGGCTATTTTGAAGCTTTCTTT
clone_size: few
v_call: TRBV7-3
j_call: TRBJ1-1
d_call: TRBD1
cdr3_length: 16

cdr3_aa: CSARSGGELFF
cdr3_nt: TGCAGTGCTAGATCGGGGGGGGAGCTGTTTTTT
clone_size: many
v_call: TRBV20-1
j_call: TRBJ2-2
d_call: -
cdr3_length: 11

cdr3_aa: CASRGSANEKLFF
cdr3_nt: TGTGCTAGCAGGGGCTCAGCTAATGAAAAACTGTTTTTT
clone_size: many
v_call: TRBV7-7
j_call: TRBJ1-4
d_call: -
cdr3_length: 13

cdr3_aa: CATSATQGGNVLTF
cdr3_nt: TGTGCCACCAGTGCCACACAAGGGGGCAACGTCCTGACTTTC
clone_size: -
v_call: TRBV24-1
j_call: TRBJ2-6
d_call: -
cdr3_length: 14

cdr3_aa: CSVEVGPNEKLFF
cdr3_nt: TGCAGCGTTGAAGTCGGGCCTAATGAAAAACTGTTTTTT
clone_size: -
v_call: TRBV29-1
j_call: TRBJ1-4
d_call: -
cdr3_length: 13

cdr3_aa: CASSAPQGIQETQYF
cdr3_nt: TGTGCCAGCAGTGCTCCCCAGGGGATCCAAGAGACCCAGTACTTC
clone_size: -
v_call: TRBV25-1
j_call: TRBJ2-5
d_call: -
cdr3_length: 15

cdr3_aa: CASSSYGTPDVLTF
cdr3_nt: TGTGCCAGCAGCTCGTACGGGACACCCGACGTCCTGACTTTC
clone_size: many
v_call: TRBV7-7
j_call: TRBJ2-6
d_call: -
cdr3_length: 14

cdr3_aa: CASSSMGSNQPQHF
cdr3_nt: TGTGCCAGCAGCTCCATGGGTAGCAATCAGCCCCAGCATTTT
clone_size: -
v_call: TRBV11-2
j_call: TRBJ1-5
d_call: -
cdr3_length: 14

cdr3_aa: CASSVRTGNTEAFF
cdr3_nt: TGTGCCAGCAGTGTAAGGACGGGGAACACTGAAGCTTTCTTT
clone_size: many
v_call: TRBV25-1
j_call: TRBJ1-1
d_call: -
cdr3_length: 14

cdr3_aa: CASSWAGLGEKLFF
cdr3_nt: TGTGCCAGCAGCTGGGCGGGACTTGGGGAAAAACTGTTTTTT
clone_size: many
v_call: TRBV5-5
j_call: TRBJ1-4
d_call: -
cdr3_length: 14

cdr3_aa: CASSVAGLETQYF
cdr3_nt: TGTGCCAGCAGCGTCGCCGGGTTAGAGACCCAGTACTTC
clone_size: -
v_call: TRBV7-2
j_call: TRBJ2-5
d_call: -
cdr3_length: 13

cdr3_aa: CASSLSRVGETQYF
cdr3_nt: TGTGCCAGCAGTCTGTCCAGGGTGGGAGAGACCCAGTACTTC
clone_size: -
v_call: TRBV11-2
j_call: TRBJ2-5
d_call: -
cdr3_length: 14

cdr3_aa: CSAATGGIFEQYF
cdr3_nt: TGCAGTGCGGCGACAGGGGGTATCTTCGAGCAGTACTTC
clone_size: many
v_call: TRBV20-1
j_call: TRBJ2-7
d_call: TRBD1
cdr3_length: 13

cdr3_aa: CASSVGGTKYQETQYF
cdr3_nt: TGTGCCAGCAGCGTGGGGGGGACAAAATACCAGGAGACCCAGTACTTC
clone_size: -
v_call: TRBV5-1
j_call: TRBJ2-5
d_call: -
cdr3_length: 16

cdr3_aa: CASSYLGMYGYTF
cdr3_nt: TGTGCCAGCAGTTACTTAGGGATGTATGGCTACACCTTC
clone_size: -
v_call: TRBV6-5
j_call: TRBJ1-2
d_call: -
cdr3_length: 13

cdr3_aa: CASSVAVGTYGYTF
cdr3_nt: TGTGCCAGCAGCGTAGCTGTCGGGACCTATGGCTACACCTTC
clone_size: many
v_call: TRBV9
j_call: TRBJ1-2
d_call: -
cdr3_length: 14

cdr3_aa: CASFRTNTGELFF
cdr3_nt: TGTGCTAGCTTCAGGACGAACACCGGGGAGCTGTTTTTT
clone_size: once
v_call: TRBV2
j_call: TRBJ2-2
d_call: -
cdr3_length: 13

cdr3_aa: CASSSKGTGELFF
cdr3_nt: TGTGCCAGCAGTTCCAAGGGCACCGGGGAGCTGTTTTTT
clone_size: -
v_call: TRBV27
j_call: TRBJ2-2
d_call: -
cdr3_length: 13

cdr3_aa: CASTHSGLRYEQYF
cdr3_nt: TGTGCCAGCACGCATTCCGGGTTGAGGTACGAGCAGTACTTC
clone_size: few
v_call: TRBV12-3/TRBV12-4
j_call: TRBJ2-7
d_call: -
cdr3_length: 14